The T cell receptor beta chain under discussion was sequenced for a study of T-cell reconstitution after alpha-beta-depleted transplantation in children. Germline V gives CDR1 DFQATT, CDR2 SNEGSKA (reference sequence). Trimming removed 0 bases from V and 4 bases from J; junction bases left unmatched: 10. The CDR3 spans 16 residues. There are a few counts of this clonotype. Its antigen is unidentified. Study-wide points: T-cell counts and diversity at one year post-transplant came mainly from newly produced T cells. As was reported, about two months after transplant, alpha-beta T cells came from several hundred expanded graft clones.

As it was prepared, the TCRbeta library received unique molecular identifiers. TCRdb re-derived calls from the PCR reads in MiXCR, one entry per CDR3 protein. Among around 250,000 distinct CDR3 sequences, under 30% were seen once, and the ten largest hold around 2.5%. The sequencing used PBMCs, collected before TCRalphabeta/CD19-depleted stem cell transplant. The chain is built from TRBV20-1 and TRBJ2-7, with TRBD2 matching 9 bases. The clonotype comes from a girl aged 2-10 years with Fanconi anemia, due to receive a stem cell transplant. DNA of the CDR3: TGCAGTGCTAGAGATGATGGCGGGAGGGCCTGGTACGAGCAGTACTTC. Its translation: CSARDDGGRAWYEQYF.